This T cell receptor (beta chain) was sequenced for a study of memory CD4+ T cells and cytomegalovirus serostatus. This clone was seen a single time. CDR1 is SGHVS and CDR2 is FQNEAQ in the germline V gene. The CDR3 loop spans 14 amino acids. V was cut by 1 base and J by 7 bases, with 11 bases left in between. The sort gate was single viable CD3+CD4+CD8-CD45RO+ cells for memory CD4+ T cells. Produced via immunoSEQ multiplex PCR; TCRdb's table is partial and in-frame only. The sample includes 25,000 to 30,000 clones, roughly 76% of them seen just once. Source material: memory CD4+ T cells from blood. V is TRBV7-8 and J is TRBJ2-1; unclear D gene. This receptor was identified in an adult in good health and CMV-seronegative. The chain's CDR3 is CASSLVPTINEQFF. The CDR3 DNA sequence: TGTGCCAGCAGCTTAGTCCCGACAATTAATGAGCAGTTCTTC. Variable domain in full (rest from reference TRBV7-8 and TRBJ2-1): GAGVSQSPRYKVAKRGQDVALRCDPISGHVSLFWYQQALGQGPEFLTYFQNEAQLDKSGLPSDRFFAERPEGSVSTLKIQRTQQEDSAVYLCASSLVPTINEQFFGPGTRLTVL.